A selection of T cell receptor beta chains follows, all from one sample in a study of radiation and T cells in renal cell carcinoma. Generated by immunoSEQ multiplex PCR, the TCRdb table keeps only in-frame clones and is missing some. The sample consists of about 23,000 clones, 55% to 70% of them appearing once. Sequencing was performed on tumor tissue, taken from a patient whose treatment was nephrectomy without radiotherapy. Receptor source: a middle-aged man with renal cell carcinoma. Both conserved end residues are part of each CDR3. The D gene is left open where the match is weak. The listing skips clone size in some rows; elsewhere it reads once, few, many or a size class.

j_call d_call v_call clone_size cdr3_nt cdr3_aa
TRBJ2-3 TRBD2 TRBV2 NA TGTGCCAGCGGACTAGCGGGGACCACAGATACGCAGTATTTT CASGLAGTTDTQYF
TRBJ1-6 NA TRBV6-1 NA TGTGCCAGCAGTGAAAGGGAGGGTTCACCCCTCCACTTT CASSEREGSPLHF
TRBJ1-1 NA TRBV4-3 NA TGCGCCAGCAGCCCCAACAAGGGGGGGAGCTACACTGAAGCTTTCTTT CASSPNKGGSYTEAFF
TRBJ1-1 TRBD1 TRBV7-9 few TGTGCCAGCAGCCCCTACCCCGACAGGGGGCGAACTGAAGCTTTCTTT CASSPYPDRGRTEAFF
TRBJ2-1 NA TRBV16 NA TGTGCCAGCAGCCCCGGGATGGATGAGCAGTTCTTC CASSPGMDEQFF
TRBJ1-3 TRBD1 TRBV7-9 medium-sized TGTGCCAGCAGCTTAGGACAGGGGGACTCTGGAAACACCATATATTTT CASSLGQGDSGNTIYF
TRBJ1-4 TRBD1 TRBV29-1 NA TGCAGCGTTGCCGGGACAGGGGTTGAAAAACTGTTTTTT CSVAGTGVEKLFF
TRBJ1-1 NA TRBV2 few TGTGCCAGCAGTGAGTACAGAAGAAACACTGAAGCTTTCTTT CASSEYRRNTEAFF
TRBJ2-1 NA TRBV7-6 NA TGTGCCAGCAGCTTAGGTTCCTCCATAGAGTCGCAGTTCTTC CASSLGSSIESQFF
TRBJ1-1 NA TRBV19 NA TGTGCCAGTAGTAAATCCTTACGGAGTATGAACACTGAAGCTTTCTTT CASSKSLRSMNTEAFF